Below, 5 T cell receptor beta chains from the same sample are listed, as sequenced in a study of type 1 regulatory T cells. One entry per CDR3 protein results from TCRdb running MiXCR on the reads. The sample has 80,000 to 100,000 distinct CDR3 sequences; around 30% are singletons. The sample taken for sequencing was CD4+ T cells, either the whole sample or a sorted fraction (not recorded which). These receptors all come from a human donor in good health.

This chain joins TRBV12-3 or TRBV12-4 and TRBJ2-7; possible D gene TRBD1, 5 bases. The CDR3 has 15 amino acids. Trimming took 3 bases from V and 0 from J, leaving 12 bases between them. The CDR3 loop is CASSFRQSLSYEQYF. The CDR3 coding sequence is TGTGCCAGCAGTTTCAGACAGAGTCTCTCCTACGAGCAGTACTTC.

This chain connects TRBV5-1 to TRBJ2-6; D unclear. This CDR3 is 13 amino acids long. CDR1 and CDR2 (germline): SGHRS, YFSETQ. Trimming removed 6 bases from V and 2 bases from J, with 6 bases in between. CDR3: CASTTPGANVLTF. The CDR3 DNA is TGCGCCAGCACAACTCCTGGGGCCAACGTCCTGACTTTC.

CDR3 region: CSARLADSTDTQYF. In DNA, the CDR3 is TGCAGTGCTAGACTAGCGGACAGCACAGATACGCAGTATTTT. The V call is TRBV20-1, the J call TRBJ2-3; 7 nucleotides align to TRBD2. In germline, CDR1 is DFQATT, CDR2 SNEGSKA (reference sequence). The CDR3 spans 14 residues. After removal of 2 bases from V and 0 bases from J, the junction contained 2 bases not matched to a gene.

V usage is TRBV4-2 and J usage is TRBJ1-2, with TRBD1 matching over 11 bases. The CDR3 extends over 16 amino acids. V was pared by 2 bases and J by 3 bases, with 5 bases of the junction left unmatched. In germline, CDR1 is LGHNA, CDR2 YNFKEQ. DNA of the CDR3: TGTGCCAGCAGCCAAACCCCGGGACAGGGGGACTATGGCTACACCTTC. It codes for CASSQTPGQGDYGYTF.

The gene calls are TRBV5-1 and TRBJ2-2; TRBD2 is a possible D gene (6 bases). Trimming took 6 bases from V and 0 from J, leaving 12 bases between them. The CDR3 contains 15 residues. Germline CDR1 is SGHRS and CDR2 is YFSETQ. In DNA, the CDR3 is TGCGCCAGCATAGCCGGAGGGCCGAACACCGGGGAGCTGTTTTTT. Translated, it gives CASIAGGPNTGELFF.